Listed here are 10 T cell receptor beta chains from one sample, sequenced in a study of technical replicates of blood from a handful of donors (dated by TCRdb to 2016 to 2017). Library preparation used the immunoSEQ multiplex PCR assay. The immuneACCESS repertoire file appears here via TCRdb, limited to in-frame rearrangements. These files lack a portion of the clones; in checked studies, under half of the deficit traces to unresolved V genes, and the cause of the others is not known. For this sample the table gives tens of thousands of clones, of which roughly nine tenths were detected only once. Roughly 0.27% of the sample rests with the top ten. Material for sequencing was T cells isolated from PBMCs. Receptors were obtained from a human donor in good health.

The chain uses TRBV5-6 and TRBJ2-7, with TRBD2 matching over 7 bases. The germline V gene has CDR1 SGHDT and CDR2 YYEEEE. The CDR3 consists of 17 residues. V lost 2 bases, J lost 2 bases, and 13 bases stayed unmatched. CDR3 protein: CASSFIRLADLPYEQYF. CDR3 DNA sequence: TGTGCCAGCAGCTTTATTCGACTAGCAGACCTCCCCTACGAGCAGTACTTC.

This rearrangement joins TRBV19 to TRBJ2-7; 7 bases map to TRBD1. J lost 5 bases, V lost 2 bases, and 3 bases had no gene match. CDR3 length: 13 residues. Germline V gives CDR1 LNHDA, CDR2 SQIVND (reference sequence). The CDR3, as DNA: TGTGCCAGTAGTATAAGACAGGGTCACGAGCAGTACTTC. Translated: CASSIRQGHEQYF. Full variable domain (missing parts from reference TRBV19 and TRBJ2-7): DGGITQSPKYLFRKEGQNVTLSCEQNLNHDAMYWYRQDPGQGLRLIYYSQIVNDFQKGDIAEGYSVSREKKESFPLTVTSAQKNPTAFYLCASSIRQGHEQYFGPGTRLTVT.

This rearrangement joins TRBV28 to TRBJ2-2; D is unclear. The CDR3 is made up of 14 amino acids. Germline V gives CDR1 MDHEN, CDR2 SYDVKM. Trimming stripped 7 bases from V and 0 bases from J, with 9 bases between. In DNA form, the CDR3 reads TGTGCCAGCACCAGTCCCTCGAACACCGGGGAGCTGTTTTTT. Amino acid sequence: CASTSPSNTGELFF.

The J gene is TRBJ1-1, the V gene TRBV11-2; weak D call: TRBD1 (5 bases). With 6 bases removed from V and 4 bases from J, the gap between germline ends came to 9 bases. CDR3 length equals 12 residues. Germline-derived CDR1 and CDR2 are SGHAT and FQNNGV. The chain's CDR3 is CASRRGVTEAFF. CDR3 bases: TGTGCCAGCAGGCGGGGGGTCACTGAAGCTTTCTTT.

This chain uses TRBV6-1 with TRBJ2-7; D is possibly TRBD1 (7 bases). V dropped 1 base and J dropped 6 bases, with 19 bases sitting between them. Germline-derived CDR1 and CDR2 are MNHNS and SASEGT. This CDR3 has 16 residues. The CDR3 loop reads CASSEDWAGGRCEQYF. As DNA, the CDR3 is TGTGCCAGCAGTGAAGACTGGGCAGGGGGGCGTTGCGAGCAGTACTTC.

V and J are TRBV12-5 and TRBJ1-2; D uncertain. With 4 bases removed from V and 0 bases from J, the gap between germline ends came to 18 bases. The CDR3 contains 17 residues. Looked up from germline, CDR1 is LGHNT and CDR2 is FRNRAP. The chain's CDR3 is CASGSPEGAGANYGYTF. The CDR3 DNA reads TGTGCTAGTGGTTCCCCCGAGGGAGCGGGAGCTAACTATGGCTACACCTTC.

The chain carries TRBV2 and TRBJ2-5, with D possibly TRBD2 on 5 matching bases. Germline lookup yields CDR1 SNHLY and CDR2 FYNNEI. V was clipped by 5 bases and J by 1 base, with 11 bases between them. The CDR3 consists of 14 residues. The CDR3 loop is CASSTRAGQETQYF. The CDR3 coding sequence is TGTGCCAGCAGTACTAGGGCTGGCCAAGAGACCCAGTACTTC.

The genes are TRBV18 and TRBJ2-3, with TRBD2 as a possible D gene (5 bases). Per germline, CDR1 KGHSH and CDR2 LQKENI. This CDR3 contains 15 residues. The V end lost 3 bases, the J end lost 2 bases, and 12 bases lay between the germline ends. CDR3 protein: CASSPSGSDTDTQYF. DNA for the CDR3: TGTGCCAGCTCACCCTCGGGGTCCGACACAGATACGCAGTATTTT.

Written as DNA, the CDR3 is TGTGCCAGCAGCCGGAGCGGGAGCACAGATACGCAGTATTTT. It yields the protein CASSRSGSTDTQYF. The V call is TRBV9, the J call TRBJ2-3; a possible D gene is TRBD2 (6 bases). The germline CDR1 and CDR2 sequences are SGDLS and YYNGEE. The CDR3 has 14 residues. V was pared by 4 bases and J by 0 bases, with 9 bases between.

To note about this clone: The junction differs from germline at one of its ends, possibly a read error. This chain uses TRBV30 with TRBJ2-1; D might be TRBD2 (5 bases). Per germline, CDR1 GTSNPN and CDR2 SVGIG (reference sequence). The CDR3 runs 11 residues. The CDR3 coding sequence is TGTGCCTGGAGGAGAGGAGGCAAAAGGATCTTC. It translates to CAWRRGGKRIF.